The 23 T cell receptor beta chains below all came from one sample that was sequenced in a study of blood T cell repertoires in COVID-19. Method: immunoSEQ multiplex PCR; TCRdb's copy keeps in-frame clones and lacks some. The data show about 220,000 clones, over 65% seen once. The sequenced material came from PBMCs or T cells enriched from blood (not recorded which). The receptors were sampled from a woman in her sixties or seventies who had recovered from COVID-19.

The V gene is TRBV20-1, the J gene TRBJ2-7; D possibly corresponds to TRBD1 (5 bases). The germline gives CDR1 DFQATT, CDR2 SNEGSKA (reference sequence). The CDR3 loop spans 11 amino acids. V lost 5 bases and J lost 4, with 9 bases in between. The CDR3 DNA is TGCAGTGCTTTGGACAAGTACGAGCAGTACTTC. Amino acids: CSALDKYEQYF.

This clone was detected a few times. The chain couples TRBV12-3 or TRBV12-4 to TRBJ2-3; 7 bases line up with TRBD1. The CDR3 loop spans 13 amino acids. V lost 5 bases and J lost 3; bases outside the gene matches: 2. CDR3 nucleotide sequence: TGTGCCAGCAGTGTGGACAGGACAGATACGCAGTATTTT. Its protein product is CASSVDRTDTQYF.

The chain combines TRBV6-1 with TRBJ1-5; 7 nucleotides agree with TRBD1. The V and J ends lost 1 base and 0 bases, in that order; junction bases with no gene match: 3. The CDR3 extends over 16 amino acids. Germline V gives CDR1 MNHNS, CDR2 SASEGT. DNA of the CDR3: TGTGCCAGCAGTGAAGAGGACAGGTATAGCAATCAGCCCCAGCATTTT. As protein: CASSEEDRYSNQPQHF.

The DNA for the CDR3 is TGTGCCAGTAGTATAACAGGGGGACGCACAGATACGCAGTATTTT. This codes for CASSITGGRTDTQYF. The genes are TRBV19 and TRBJ2-3; TRBD1 matches at 8 bases. Germline V gene data show CDR1 as LNHDA and CDR2 as SQIVND (reference sequence). The CDR3 length is 15 residues. V shed 2 bases and J 1 base; nucleotides not matched to a gene: 2.

V is TRBV4-3 and J is TRBJ2-1; tentatively, D is TRBD1 (6 bases). CDR3 length: 16 amino acids. Germline V gene sequence: CDR1 LGHNA, CDR2 YSLEER. Trimming cost V 3 bases and J 4 bases, with 16 bases left between them. CDR3 sequence: CASSQGAAGEYNEQFF. The DNA of the CDR3 is TGCGCCAGCAGCCAGGGGGCGGCAGGGGAGTACAATGAGCAGTTCTTC.

The rearrangement uses TRBV28 and TRBJ1-1; D is perhaps TRBD1 (6 bases). The CDR3 spans 15 residues. Germline lookup yields CDR1 MDHEN and CDR2 SYDVKM. The V end was cut by 4 bases, the J end by 1 base, with 13 bases between. The CDR3 loop is CASSSQGFANTEAFF. The CDR3 DNA reads TGTGCCAGCAGTTCCCAGGGGTTTGCGAACACTGAAGCTTTCTTT.

The gene calls are TRBV6-1 and TRBJ2-5; 10 bases agree with TRBD1. The CDR3 length is 15 residues. CDR1 and CDR2 from the germline V gene are MNHNS and SASEGT. V was clipped by 3 bases and J by 5 bases; unmatched bases: 6. In DNA form, the CDR3 reads TGTGCCAGCAGTGAGGGACAGGGGCTCTGGGAGACCCAGTACTTC. It specifies CASSEGQGLWETQYF.

This chain connects TRBV28 to TRBJ1-2; TRBD1 matches at 8 bases. CDR3 size: 13 residues. Germline V gene data show CDR1 as MDHEN and CDR2 as SYDVKM. V was pared by 8 bases and J by 3 bases, with 5 bases of the junction left unmatched. This CDR3 reads CASLDRADYGYTF. The CDR3 DNA sequence: TGTGCCAGCTTGGACAGGGCAGACTATGGCTACACCTTC.

The gene calls are TRBV2 and TRBJ2-7, with a weak D call TRBD1 (6 bases). Germline V gene lookup returns CDR1 SNHLY and CDR2 FYNNEI. Trimming left V 6 bases short and J 2 bases short, with 8 bases between. This CDR3 is 12 amino acids long. This CDR3 reads CASRSGAYEQYF. CDR3 nucleotides: TGTGCCAGCAGATCAGGGGCCTACGAGCAGTACTTC.

The chain combines TRBV2 with TRBJ2-1, with TRBD2 identical over 13 bases. In germline, CDR1 is SNHLY, CDR2 FYNNEI. The length of the CDR3 is 15 residues. The J segment lost 9 bases and the V segment lost 6 bases, leaving 8 bases of the junction unmatched. The DNA for the CDR3 is TGTGCCAGCAGAAAGACTAGCGGGGGGTCCACTGAGCAGTTCTTC. Its protein product is CASRKTSGGSTEQFF.

The rearrangement uses TRBV4-1 and TRBJ2-5, with 9 bases that match TRBD2. This CDR3 region has 16 residues. The germline CDR1 and CDR2 sequences are MGHRA and YSYEKL. J was trimmed by 5 bases and V by 4 bases; bases with no gene match: 11. CDR3 DNA: TGCGCCAGCAGCCCCCCGGGACTAGCTAGGAGGGAGACCCAGTACTTC. Its protein is CASSPPGLARRETQYF.

The J gene is TRBJ2-7, the V gene TRBV5-1; TRBD1 aligns across 7 bases. The V and J ends lost 3 bases and 0 bases, in that order; junction bases with no gene match: 12. This CDR3 region has 17 residues. Germline V gene data show CDR1 as SGHRS and CDR2 as YFSETQ. The CDR3 loop reads CASSSRDRASDSYEQYF. The CDR3, as DNA: TGCGCCAGCAGCTCCCGGGACAGAGCCTCCGACTCCTACGAGCAGTACTTC.

This chain links TRBV18 with TRBJ1-1; perhaps TRBD1 as D (5 bases). V lost 5 bases to trimming and J lost 2 bases, with 9 bases between them. The germline gives CDR1 KGHSH, CDR2 LQKENI. The CDR3 length is 13 residues. CDR3 amino acids: CASSYDSNTEAFF. CDR3 bases: TGTGCCAGCTCATACGACAGTAACACTGAAGCTTTCTTT.

This rearrangement joins TRBV27 to TRBJ2-5; 7 bases align to TRBD2. The germline V gene encodes CDR1 MNHEY and CDR2 SMNVEV (reference sequence). The J segment lost 5 bases and the V segment lost 7 bases, leaving 10 bases of the junction unmatched. The length of the CDR3 is 14 residues. The CDR3 coding sequence is TGTGCCAGCAAGGTGAGACTACTAGCGGAGACCCAGTACTTC. Translated: CASKVRLLAETQYF.

This chain connects TRBV29-1 to TRBJ1-5; tentative D call: TRBD1 (6 bases). Trimming shortened V by 7 bases and J by 3 bases, and 13 bases separated the two germline ends. The CDR3 length is 13 residues. CDR1 SQVTM and CDR2 ANQGSEA come from the germline V gene. The CDR3 DNA reads TGCAGCGCGGTGACAGGACTCAATCAGCCCCAGCATTTT. Translation: CSAVTGLNQPQHF.

The J gene is TRBJ1-3, the V gene TRBV9; the D gene is possibly TRBD1 (5 bases). Per the germline V gene, CDR1 is SGDLS and CDR2 is YYNGEE. V dropped 4 bases and J dropped 0 bases, with 11 bases sitting between them. The length of the CDR3 is 15 residues. In DNA form, the CDR3 reads TGTGCCAGCAGCCCTCCAGGGATCTCTGGAAACACCATATATTTT. Its protein is CASSPPGISGNTIYF.

The chain recombines TRBV7-6 with TRBJ2-5; tentatively, D is TRBD2 (6 bases). This CDR3 is 13 amino acids long. Trimming removed 7 bases from V and 0 bases from J, with 9 bases in between. Per germline, CDR1 SGHVS and CDR2 FNYEAQ. The CDR3 sequence is CASTRDYQETQYF. As DNA, the CDR3 is TGTGCCAGCACCCGGGACTACCAAGAGACCCAGTACTTC.

V gene TRBV7-9 combines with J gene TRBJ2-3; TRBD2 matches 8 bases. V gave up 3 bases and J gave up 6 bases; unmatched junction bases: 5. In germline, CDR1 is SEHNR, CDR2 FQNEAQ (reference sequence). The CDR3 totals 14 residues. The CDR3 loop reads CASSFGLAPDTQYF. DNA of the CDR3: TGTGCCAGCAGCTTCGGACTAGCACCCGATACGCAGTATTTT.

The genes are TRBV6-5 and TRBJ2-7; 10 bases match TRBD2. This CDR3 is 16 amino acids long. The junction had 8 bases not matched to a gene; V was cut back by 4 bases and J by 2 bases. Per the germline V gene, CDR1 is MNHEY and CDR2 is SVGAGI. The CDR3 protein is CASSFSGGHMTYEQYF. The CDR3 nucleotides are TGTGCCAGCAGTTTTAGCGGGGGGCACATGACCTACGAGCAGTACTTC.

The chain is built from TRBV3-1 (or the pseudogene TRBV3-2) and TRBJ2-5; D not certain. CDR1 and CDR2 (germline): LGHDT, YNNKEL (reference sequence). V lost 6 bases and J 6 bases, leaving 14 bases between the germline ends. There are 13 residues in the CDR3. Here the CDR3 DNA reads TGTGCCAGCAGACAGCACGTGGCTAAGACCCAGTACTTC. This gives the protein CASRQHVAKTQYF.

The J gene is TRBJ2-7, the V gene TRBV5-4; D is undetermined. The V gene lost 2 bases and the J gene lost 3 bases, with 12 bases spanning the gap. The CDR3 has 14 amino acids. Germline loops: CDR1 SGHNT, CDR2 YYREEE (reference sequence). This CDR3 reads CASSFCLRVYEQYF. The CDR3 nucleotides read TGTGCCAGCAGCTTTTGTCTTCGGGTCTACGAGCAGTACTTC.

V usage is TRBV5-1 and J usage is TRBJ1-6; D uncertain. V lost 0 bases, J lost 7 bases, and 5 bases lay in between. The CDR3 is 13 residues long. Germline CDR1 SGHRS, CDR2 YFSETQ. In DNA, the CDR3 is TGCGCCAGCAGCTTGGCCGAGAATTCACCCCTCCACTTT. It specifies CASSLAENSPLHF.

This clone appeared a single time. The rearrangement joins TRBV3-1 (or the pseudogene TRBV3-2) to TRBJ2-7, with D possibly being TRBD1 (5 bases). The CDR3 has 16 amino acids. The germline gives CDR1 LGHDT, CDR2 YNNKEL (reference sequence). V was pared by 0 bases and J by 2 bases, with 14 bases between. The CDR3 bases are TGTGCCAGCAGCCAAGATGACAGAAACATTACCTACGAGCAGTACTTC. As protein: CASSQDDRNITYEQYF.